The source of this T cell receptor (beta chain) is a study of CXCR3-negative and CXCR3-positive naive CD8 T cells. Triplicate sorts, approximately 290,000 cells apiece, were made for each CD8+ T cell subset. Naive CD8+ T cells were CD45RO-CCR7+CD27+CD95-. Through 5' RACE with UMI labels, the TRB cDNA libraries were prepared. TCRdb reworked the 5' RACE reads into one entry per CDR3 protein, no DNA. The sample totals under 9,000 distinct CDR3 sequences. Whole-study findings and limits: Diversity was high in both naive subsets and much lower in memory cells. Compared with CXCR3-negative naive cells, CXCR3-positive naive cells showed more hydrophobic TRB CDR3s.

Germline loops: CDR1 SGHAT, CDR2 FQNNGV. The CDR3 is 13 residues long. Details on this clonotype: The antigen is undetermined.

Sequenced material: naive CXCR3- CD8+ T cells from blood. Subset here: CD45RO-CCR7+CD27+CD95- naive CD8+ T cells lacking CXCR3 (TNR3-). The genes are TRBV11-2 and TRBJ2-7; TCRdb outputs TRBD2, but without DNA this stays unchecked. This receptor was obtained from a human donor in good health. Some clones in this sample may be carry-over from other donors' samples. CDR3 region: CASSLSRAREQYF.